This T cell receptor beta chain was sequenced for a study of T cell changes during pregnancy in multiple sclerosis. Some clones are missing from TCRdb's copy, which holds only in-frame ones; the method was immunoSEQ multiplex PCR. The profile shows 40,000 to 55,000 clones, less than 90% of them singletons. V lost 5 bases, J lost 3 bases, and 9 bases stayed unmatched. The CDR3 is 16 amino acids. Germline CDR1 is SGHVS and CDR2 is FNYEAQ. The chain recombines TRBV7-6 with TRBJ2-2; 7 bases match TRBD2. This TCR derives from a female donor with multiple sclerosis, enrolled in a pregnancy study. The material sequenced was CD4+ T cells from peripheral blood mononuclear cells, taken in the first trimester of pregnancy. CDR3 in DNA: TGTGCCAGCAGCCCCCTCGGGGGGACCGACACCGGGGAGCTGTTTTTT. Its protein product is CASSPLGGTDTGELFF.